The next 29 T cell receptor beta chains were all read from a single sample in a study of immune evolution from preneoplasia to lung adenocarcinoma. Produced via immunoSEQ multiplex PCR; TCRdb's table is partial and in-frame only. Among about 27,000 clones listed, about two thirds were seen once. Material: FFPE invasive lung adenocarcinoma tissue. All receptors come from a person in their sixties with invasive lung adenocarcinoma. Some clones in this sample may be carry-over from other donors' samples.

V gene TRBV12-5 combines with J gene TRBJ2-2, with TRBD2 identical over 9 bases. V was clipped by 5 bases and J by 6 bases; unmatched bases: 10. The CDR3 sequence is 16 residues long. Germline V gene sequence: CDR1 LGHNT, CDR2 FRNRAP. CDR3: CASGMGLAPFAGELFF. CDR3 bases: TGTGCTAGTGGTATGGGACTAGCCCCTTTCGCCGGGGAGCTGTTTTTT.

This sequence joins TRBV4-2 and TRBJ2-1, with TRBD2 as a possible D gene (6 bases). Germline V gene sequence: CDR1 LGHNA, CDR2 YNFKEQ. Trimming took 1 base from V and 2 from J, leaving 9 bases between them. This CDR3 has 15 amino acids. CDR3 DNA: TGTGCCAGCAGCCAAGGGGCGGGGACCTACAATGAGCAGTTCTTC. Translating gives CASSQGAGTYNEQFF.

The chain is built from TRBV19 and TRBJ1-4; the D gene is possibly TRBD1 (5 bases). CDR3 length: 16 residues. Trimming took off 5 bases at V and 0 bases at J, with 13 bases between the two ends. The germline V gene has CDR1 LNHDA and CDR2 SQIVND (reference sequence). The CDR3 spells CASSVIDSATNEKLFF. The CDR3 bases are TGTGCCAGTAGTGTAATAGACAGTGCAACTAATGAAAAACTGTTTTTT.

The V gene is TRBV15, the J gene TRBJ2-2, with TRBD1 matching over 7 bases. CDR1 and CDR2 from the germline V gene are LNHNV and YYDKDF (reference sequence). This CDR3 is built from 14 residues. J gave up 8 bases and V 2 bases, and 5 bases lay outside the gene matches. For the CDR3, the DNA is TGTGCCACCAGCAGACAAGGGGGCAGGGGGGAGCTGTTTTTT. As protein: CATSRQGGRGELFF.

V and J are TRBV7-2 and TRBJ2-3; D is uncertain. V lost 2 bases to trimming and J lost 0 bases, with 6 bases between them. Germline values: CDR1 SGHTA, CDR2 FQGNSA. CDR3 length: 14 residues. The CDR3 sequence: CASSLYGSTDTQYF. In nucleotides, the CDR3 is TGTGCCAGCAGCTTATACGGGAGCACAGATACGCAGTATTTT.

J is TRBJ2-1 and V is TRBV30; 8 bases agree with TRBD2. The CDR3 runs to 17 residues. V lost 1 base and J lost 3; bases outside the gene matches: 11. In germline, CDR1 is GTSNPN, CDR2 SVGIG (reference sequence). The DNA of the CDR3 is TGTGCCTGGAGTGGAGGCGGAGCGGGAGCGGGCTACAATGAGCAGTTCTTC. This codes for CAWSGGGAGAGYNEQFF.

V gene TRBV2 combines with J gene TRBJ2-7, with D perhaps matching TRBD1 (5 bases). CDR1 SNHLY and CDR2 FYNNEI come from the germline V gene. There are 14 residues in the CDR3. V shed 2 bases and J shed 6 bases, with 14 bases lying between them. CDR3 loop: CASSEQGQFGEQYF. As DNA, the CDR3 is TGTGCCAGCAGTGAACAGGGTCAGTTTGGCGAGCAGTACTTC.

This sequence joins TRBV6-1 and TRBJ2-7; D unresolved. The germline CDR1 and CDR2 sequences are MNHNS and SASEGT. V lost 5 bases to trimming and J lost 1 base, with 6 bases between them. This CDR3 has 12 residues. The CDR3 loop is CASSSDSYEQYF. The CDR3 coding sequence is TGTGCCAGCAGTTCCGATTCCTACGAGCAGTACTTC.

The chain carries TRBV28 and TRBJ2-1, with D possibly matching TRBD1 (5 bases). Germline values: CDR1 MDHEN, CDR2 SYDVKM. This CDR3 contains 15 residues. Trimming pared 6 bases from V and 6 bases from J, leaving 18 bases between. This CDR3 is CASRQSSQGVNEQFF. DNA for the CDR3: TGTGCCAGCAGACAATCCTCCCAGGGTGTCAATGAGCAGTTCTTC.

The chain joins TRBV19 to TRBJ2-7; possible D gene TRBD2, 5 bases. The length of the CDR3 is 17 residues. Germline V CDR1 and CDR2: LNHDA, SQIVND (reference sequence). Trimming took off 3 bases at V and 7 bases at J, with 25 bases between the two ends. This CDR3 is CASSMRPISKGSGEQYF. The CDR3, as DNA: TGTGCCAGTAGTATGCGCCCCATTAGTAAGGGCTCGGGGGAGCAGTACTTC.

This clone was picked up a small number of times. The CDR3 DNA is TGTGCCTGGAGTACTAACTATGGCTACACCTTC. This sequence encodes CAWSTNYGYTF. J is TRBJ1-2 and V is TRBV30, with D hard to call. Germline V gene lookup returns CDR1 GTSNPN and CDR2 SVGIG (reference sequence). CDR3 size: 11 residues. The V and J ends lost 2 bases and 0 bases respectively, with 1 base between them. Combining the CDR3 with reference TRBV30 and TRBJ1-2 gives the whole variable domain SQTIHQWPATLVQPVGSPLSLECTVEGTSNPNLYWYRQAAGRGLQLLFYSVGIGQISSEVPQNLSASRPQDRQFILSSKKLLLSDSGFYLCAWSTNYGYTFGSGTRLTVV.

The chain joins TRBV9 to TRBJ2-3, with D perhaps matching TRBD2 (7 bases). The CDR3 length is 17 residues. Trimming shortened V by 0 bases and J by 3 bases, and 17 bases separated the two germline ends. From germline, CDR1 is SGDLS and CDR2 YYNGEE. This chain's CDR3 is CASSVEGGAFRTDTQYF. The DNA for the CDR3 is TGTGCCAGCAGCGTAGAAGGGGGGGCCTTTCGAACAGATACGCAGTATTTT. Full variable domain (remainder filled in from reference TRBV9 and TRBJ2-3): DSGVTQTPKHLITATGQRVTLRCSPRSGDLSVYWYQQSLDQGLQFLIQYYNGEERAKGNILERFSAQQFPDLHSELNLSSLELGDSALYFCASSVEGGAFRTDTQYFGPGTRLTVL.

The chain links TRBV9 to TRBJ1-2; D uncertain. The V and J ends lost 0 bases and 0 bases respectively, with 9 bases between them. This CDR3 has 15 residues. CDR1 SGDLS and CDR2 YYNGEE come from the germline V gene. The CDR3 region has the DNA TGTGCCAGCAGCGTAGGTTTCAGCCCTAACTATGGCTACACCTTC. This encodes CASSVGFSPNYGYTF.

The V and J genes are TRBV2 and TRBJ2-5; TRBD1 might be the D (6 bases). Between the trimmed V and J ends, which lost 5 bases and 1 base, there was a span of 11 bases. In germline, CDR1 is SNHLY, CDR2 FYNNEI. The CDR3 has 14 amino acids. CDR3 in DNA: TGTGCCAGCAGTCCCGGACAGACCCAAGAGACCCAGTACTTC. It specifies CASSPGQTQETQYF.

CDR3 DNA: TGTGCCAGCAGCCCCGGCACAGATACGCAGTATTTT. Residues: CASSPGTDTQYF. The chain employs TRBV7-9 and TRBJ2-3; the D is unclear. V gave up 5 bases and J gave up 1 base, with 4 bases separating them. CDR3 length equals 12 residues. CDR1 is SEHNR and CDR2 is FQNEAQ in the germline V gene (reference sequence).

V and J are TRBV9 and TRBJ2-5; 8 bases are shared with TRBD1. The CDR3 spans 15 residues. The V gene's germline CDR1 is SGDLS and CDR2 YYNGEE. The V and J ends lost 4 bases and 4 bases, in that order; junction bases with no gene match: 9. The CDR3: CASSPRTGGPETQYF. CDR3 DNA sequence: TGTGCCAGCAGCCCCCGCACAGGGGGTCCAGAGACCCAGTACTTC.

The chain uses TRBV13 and TRBJ2-3; 10 bases fit TRBD2. Looked up from germline, CDR1 is PRHDT and CDR2 is FYEKMQ (reference sequence). V was clipped by 2 bases and J by 0 bases; unmatched bases: 11. CDR3 length: 19 residues. CDR3 residues: CASSLLAGELVSSTDTQYF. The CDR3 DNA reads TGTGCCAGCAGCTTACTAGCGGGAGAGCTCGTCTCTAGCACAGATACGCAGTATTTT.

The chain is built from TRBV7-9 and TRBJ2-3; TRBD2 matches 9 bases. This CDR3 is 17 amino acids long. V gave up 0 bases and J gave up 5 bases; unmatched junction bases: 9. CDR1 and CDR2 from the germline V gene are SEHNR and FQNEAQ (reference sequence). The CDR3 DNA follows: TGTGCCAGCAGCTTAGCCCAAACGGGACTAGCTAGAGATACGCAGTATTTT. Translating it yields CASSLAQTGLARDTQYF.

This clone was seen a handful of times. The rearrangement links TRBV18 to TRBJ2-2, with 7 bases aligning to TRBD1. This CDR3 has 15 amino acids. V was pared by 7 bases and J by 4 bases, with 9 bases of the junction left unmatched. From germline, CDR1 is KGHSH and CDR2 LQKENI. The CDR3 here is CASYPGGASTGELFF. The CDR3 region has the DNA TGTGCCAGCTACCCAGGGGGTGCGAGCACCGGGGAGCTGTTTTTT.

The CDR3 DNA sequence: TGTGCCAGCAGCACCCGTTCCTTTAGCGCAGAACGAAGGTCCTACGAGCAGTACTTC. It translates to CASSTRSFSAERRSYEQYF. The J gene is TRBJ2-7, the V gene TRBV11-1; perhaps TRBD2 as D (5 bases). The germline gives CDR1 SGHAT, CDR2 FQDESV (reference sequence). This CDR3 spans 19 amino acids. V was trimmed by 5 bases and J by 1 base, leaving 27 bases between them.

V usage is TRBV5-6 and J usage is TRBJ2-7; TRBD1 agrees at 9 bases. Germline CDR1 reads SGHDT; CDR2 reads YYEEEE. V lost 4 bases to trimming and J lost 2 bases; unmatched junction nucleotides: 4. The CDR3 has 14 amino acids. The CDR3: CASSGTGRAYEQYF. The CDR3 DNA sequence: TGTGCCAGCAGCGGGACAGGGAGGGCCTACGAGCAGTACTTC.

This clone was seen a few times. The rearrangement links TRBV19 to TRBJ2-1; D remains ambiguous. V was pared by 6 bases and J by 8 bases, with 17 bases between. This CDR3 has 14 residues. CDR1 is LNHDA and CDR2 is SQIVND in the germline V gene (reference sequence). The CDR3 DNA is TGTGCCAGTAGATCGGAGTACTCCCGAGATGAGCAGTTCTTC. Protein: CASRSEYSRDEQFF.

The chain combines TRBV28 with TRBJ1-2; no reliable D call. CDR3 size: 14 residues. With 6 bases removed from V and 4 bases from J, the gap between germline ends came to 15 bases. The germline V gene encodes CDR1 MDHEN and CDR2 SYDVKM. The CDR3 protein is CASSPLGPVYGYTF. The CDR3 coding sequence is TGTGCCAGCAGCCCCCTTGGCCCCGTCTATGGCTACACCTTC.

V is TRBV7-8 and J is TRBJ2-3; D unclear. Germline CDR1 SGHVS, CDR2 FQNEAQ. Between the trimmed V and J ends, which lost 1 base and 3 bases, there was a span of 11 bases. CDR3 size: 15 residues. Written as DNA, the CDR3 is TGTGCCAGCAGCTTAGTGGAAGGCATGACAGATACGCAGTATTTT. Translation: CASSLVEGMTDTQYF.

V is TRBV7-2 and J is TRBJ2-2; no clear D. Germline CDR1 is SGHTA and CDR2 is FQGNSA. Trimming pared 10 bases from V and 4 bases from J, leaving 16 bases between. The CDR3 is 14 amino acids. The CDR3 nucleotides read TGTGCCACTTCTCCGACGGCGACCACCGGGGAGCTGTTTTTT. This translates into CATSPTATTGELFF.

This clone is labeled medium-sized (0.01 to 0.1%). The chain carries TRBV14 and TRBJ2-3; no clear D. Trimming removed 6 bases at V and 10 bases at J, with 17 bases between. This CDR3 has 13 residues. In germline, CDR1 is SGHDN, CDR2 FVKESK. The CDR3 loop is CASSITEQSPQYF. CDR3 DNA sequence: TGTGCCAGCAGTATCACAGAACAATCGCCGCAGTATTTT.

The chain joins TRBV28 to TRBJ2-5; tentative D call: TRBD1 (7 bases). The length of the CDR3 is 14 residues. The V end was cut by 4 bases, the J end by 4 bases, with 13 bases between. Germline assignment: CDR1 MDHEN and CDR2 SYDVKM. CDR3 bases: TGTGCCAGCAGTTGGGCGGGACAGCCAGAGACCCAGTACTTC. This codes for CASSWAGQPETQYF.

The rearrangement uses TRBV30 and TRBJ1-5; TRBD1 might be the D (5 bases). Trimming left V 3 bases short and J 4 bases short, with 13 bases between. CDR1 is GTSNPN, CDR2 SVGIG, per germline (reference sequence). The CDR3 has 14 residues. The CDR3 DNA reads TGTGCCTGGAGCCCGGGACGTATTAATCAGCCCCAGCATTTT. It yields the protein CAWSPGRINQPQHF.

This clone was found a few times. The J gene is TRBJ2-1, the V gene TRBV29-1; possibly TRBD1 for D (5 bases). Trimming shortened V by 1 base and J by 5 bases, and 12 bases separated the two germline ends. The germline V gene encodes CDR1 SQVTM and CDR2 ANQGSEA. This CDR3 is 14 amino acids long. The CDR3 here is CSVEGAWTNNEQFF. The CDR3, as DNA: TGCAGCGTTGAAGGGGCGTGGACAAACAATGAGCAGTTCTTC.